This TCR beta chain comes out of a study of blood T cell repertoires in COVID-19. Across the whole study: Acute-phase and convalescent COVID-19 samples originated in the United States, Italy and Spain. From T cells, B-cell-depleted T cells, or PBMCs came the material, which was cDNA or gDNA.

Regarding this clone: Other nucleotide sequences in the sample specify the same CDR3.

In the original processing: Cell counts per sample came from amplifying reference gene primers. The data were produced by immunoSEQ multiplex PCR, yet TCRdb's version contains in-frame clones alone and is incomplete. The D gene and trimming were derived from the DNA, and the V and J assignments and clone size from that table. The sample consists of 95,000 to 150,000 clones, 82% of them appearing once. What was sequenced was peripheral blood. The TCR was taken from a woman in her 70s with acute or convalescent COVID-19.

DNA of the CDR3: TGCAGCGTCTCCGGGGGAGGCGGCAATCAGCCCCAGCATTTT. Its protein is CSVSGGGGNQPQHF. The V gene is TRBV29-1, the J gene TRBJ1-5, with D perhaps matching TRBD1 (5 bases). The V end was cut by 6 bases, the J end by 2 bases, with 14 bases between. The CDR3 loop spans 14 amino acids. The germline V gene has CDR1 SQVTM and CDR2 ANQGSEA.